Given below is one T cell receptor beta chain in context. Its antigen is not yet known. Base-call qualities are not available, and no considerably larger clone is one nucleotide away. The sample is drawn from a study of T cell repertoires in cytomegalovirus infection (dated by TCRdb to between 2018 and 2021). A note on the overall study: Donor HLA type was relevant to the analysis, as public TCR beta signatures indicated carriage of CMV infection together with the matching HLA type. Broad study findings and their caveats: Carriers of CMV infection plus the relevant HLA type were discriminated by the cumulative frequency of public TCR beta family members in the study cohort and in an independent approximately 350-donor cohort. In the ex vivo response, HLA-C-restricted CMV-specific TCR beta clonotypes were dominant, and in two of eight donors the single most frequent clonotype came from this HLA-C-restricted group.

V gives up 4 bases and J gives up 0 bases, and the segment between their germline ends measures 11 bases. For CDR1 and CDR2, the germline V gene lists MNHGY and SAAAGT. Counted from cysteine to phenylalanine, this CDR3 has 15 amino acids. Just the 45-base CDR3 DNA is kept, in frame starting at base 1. Sequencing instrument: Illumina HiSeq 1500. The public sequencing data were trimmed at Q25 with fastp and processed into clonotypes with MiXCR by TCRdb, which kept only in-frame beta chains. Duplicate CDR3 protein sequences are folded into a single record with the most common DNA and genes. The sample includes some 600,000 distinct CDR3 sequences, with 24% observed a single time. 7% to 9% of the sample is in the top ten clones.

This sequence was found in a human donor in good health (CMV status not recorded). Some clones in this sample may be carry-over from other donors' samples. The sequence joins TRBV6-8 to TRBJ2-3; the D gene is possibly TRBD1 or TRBD2, with 5 bases matching each. Sequenced sample: CD8+ T cells from PBMCs. The DNA sequence reads TGTGCCAGCAGTTGGCTCGGGGACAGCACAGATACGCAGTATTTT. Its translation is CASSWLGDSTDTQYF.